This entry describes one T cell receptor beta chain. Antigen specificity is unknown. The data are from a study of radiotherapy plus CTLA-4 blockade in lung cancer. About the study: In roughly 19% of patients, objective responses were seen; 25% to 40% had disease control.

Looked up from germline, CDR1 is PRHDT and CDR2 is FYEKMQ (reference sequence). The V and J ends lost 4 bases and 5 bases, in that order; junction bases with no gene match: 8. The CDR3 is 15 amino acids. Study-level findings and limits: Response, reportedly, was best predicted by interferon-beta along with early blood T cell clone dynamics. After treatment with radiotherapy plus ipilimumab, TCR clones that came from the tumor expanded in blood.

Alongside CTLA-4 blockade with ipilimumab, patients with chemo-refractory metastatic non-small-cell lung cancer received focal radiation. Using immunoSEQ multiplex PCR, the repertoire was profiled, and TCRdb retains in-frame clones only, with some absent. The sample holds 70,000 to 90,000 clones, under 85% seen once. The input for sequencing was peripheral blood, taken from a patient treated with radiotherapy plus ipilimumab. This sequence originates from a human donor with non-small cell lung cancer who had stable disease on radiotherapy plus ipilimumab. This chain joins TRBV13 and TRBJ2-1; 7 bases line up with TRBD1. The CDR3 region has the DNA TGTGCCAGCAGCTCCCGACAGGGAGTAGACAATGAGCAGTTCTTC. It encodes CASSSRQGVDNEQFF. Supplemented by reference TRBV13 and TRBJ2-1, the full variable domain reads AAGVIQSPRHLIKEKRETATLKCYPIPRHDTVYWYQQGPGQDPQFLISFYEKMQSDKGSIPDRFSAQQFSDYHSELNMSSLELGDSALYFCASSSRQGVDNEQFFGPGTRLTVL.